These 26 T cell receptor beta chains came from one sample sequenced in a study of T cells in Graves' hyperthyroidism and ophthalmopathy. What was amplified from RNA transcripts were TCR beta CDR3 regions. With the HTBI primer set, the TCR CDR3 went through a first round of RT-PCR. From the multiplex PCR reads, TCRdb called clonotypes with MiXCR, one entry per CDR3 protein. The sample yields over 350,000 distinct CDR3 sequences, more than 12% seen once. The sequencing sample was made of blood. Receptor source: a man aged 50 to 60 with Graves' ophthalmopathy.

The chain recombines TRBV10-2 with TRBJ1-1; TRBD1 agrees at 10 bases. V lost 6 bases and J lost 5; bases outside the gene matches: 12. CDR1 and CDR2 (germline): WSHSY, SAAADI. The length of the CDR3 is 16 residues. CDR3 sequence (DNA): TGCGCCAGCAGCTCCGGGACAGGGGTTTTCGGGACTGAAGCTTTCTTT. It codes for CASSSGTGVFGTEAFF.

This clonotype occurred many times. V gene TRBV12-3 or TRBV12-4 combines with J gene TRBJ1-5; 7 bases line up with TRBD1. The CDR3 has 14 residues. V was clipped by 6 bases and J by 3 bases; unmatched bases: 5. For the CDR3, the DNA is TGTGCCAGCAGCATGACAGGGATCAATCAGCCCCAGCATTTT. Its protein product is CASSMTGINQPQHF.

This clonotype was counted many times. This chain connects TRBV6-1 to TRBJ2-4; D is unclear. This CDR3 contains 12 residues. V was cut by 6 bases and J by 2 bases, with 5 bases left in between. Looked up from germline, CDR1 is MNHNS and CDR2 is SASEGT. Here the CDR3 reads CASRGSKNIQYF. The CDR3 region has the DNA TGTGCCAGCAGGGGGTCCAAAAACATTCAGTACTTC.

This clonotype was observed a few times. This chain links TRBV7-9 with TRBJ1-6; D perhaps matches TRBD1 (5 bases). Germline V gene lookup returns CDR1 SEHNR and CDR2 FQNEAQ (reference sequence). CDR3 length equals 15 residues. V was clipped by 3 bases and J by 6 bases, with 12 bases between them. The CDR3: CASSFSREGNSPLHF. The CDR3 DNA is TGTGCCAGCAGCTTCTCCAGGGAGGGTAATTCACCCCTCCACTTT.

This clonotype was counted at least ten times. This rearrangement joins TRBV10-3 to TRBJ2-6; D is unclear. Germline V lookup: CDR1 ENHRY, CDR2 SYGVKD. CDR3 length: 16 residues. Trimming took 3 bases from V and 0 from J, leaving 9 bases between them. The CDR3 spells CAISDTVSSGANVLTF. The DNA of the CDR3 is TGTGCCATCAGTGATACGGTTAGCTCTGGGGCCAACGTCCTGACTTTC.

The chain links TRBV20-1 to TRBJ2-1; weak D call: TRBD2 (6 bases). CDR3 length: 18 amino acids. The V and J ends lost 0 bases and 6 bases respectively, with 24 bases between them. Germline V gene lookup returns CDR1 DFQATT and CDR2 SNEGSKA (reference sequence). The chain's CDR3 is CSARDLLGDGSNPNEQFF. CDR3 bases: TGCAGTGCTAGAGATCTTTTAGGTGACGGGAGCAATCCCAATGAGCAGTTCTTC.

The chain carries TRBV11-1 and TRBJ2-7; D not resolved. From germline, CDR1 is SGHAT and CDR2 FQDESV (reference sequence). The V and J ends lost 4 bases and 3 bases respectively, with 13 bases between them. This CDR3 region has 14 residues. The CDR3 DNA reads as TGTGCCAGCAGCTCCGACCCGACGGGCTACGAGCAGTACTTC. Its protein is CASSSDPTGYEQYF.

This clonotype has at least ten counts. The chain recombines TRBV3-1 with TRBJ1-4; 8 nucleotides agree with TRBD1. The CDR3 has 15 residues. V lost 5 bases, J lost 3 bases, and 5 bases stayed unmatched. Per germline, CDR1 LGHDT and CDR2 YNNKEL (reference sequence). The CDR3 nucleotides read TGTGCCAGCAGCAGACAGGGGTCGGCTAATGAAAAACTGTTTTTT. The encoded protein is CASSRQGSANEKLFF.

Many counts were recorded for this clonotype. In nucleotides, the CDR3 is TGTGCCAGCAGCCCCCACATACAGGCGGGCAACACCGGGGAGCTGTTTTTT. This translates into CASSPHIQAGNTGELFF. This chain links TRBV7-2 with TRBJ2-2; D might be TRBD1 or TRBD2, each matching 5 bases. CDR1 and CDR2 from the germline V gene are SGHTA and FQGNSA. This CDR3 has 17 residues. V was shortened by 5 bases and J by 2 bases, with 18 bases between the two germline ends.

The chain employs TRBV28 and TRBJ2-4, with 9 bases aligning to TRBD1. The CDR3 has 13 amino acids. CDR1 is MDHEN, CDR2 SYDVKM, per germline. The trim removed 5 bases at V and 15 bases at J, leaving 11 bases unmatched. The CDR3 sequence is CASSTTGQGRVYF. DNA of the CDR3: TGTGCCAGCAGTACAACCGGACAGGGGAGGGTGTACTTC.

This clonotype came up a few times. V gene TRBV5-6 combines with J gene TRBJ2-3; TRBD2 aligns across 11 bases. There are 14 residues in the CDR3. Losses at the gene ends were 2 bases for V and 5 bases for J; bases not matched to a gene: 1. The germline V gene has CDR1 SGHDT and CDR2 YYEEEE. CDR3 sequence reads: CASSFSGRVDTQYF. DNA of the CDR3: TGTGCCAGCAGCTTTAGCGGGAGGGTAGATACGCAGTATTTT.

The sample holds a few counts of this clonotype. The chain recombines TRBV6-2 or TRBV6-3 with TRBJ1-6, with 9 bases aligning to TRBD1. Losses at the gene ends were 5 bases for V and 6 bases for J; bases not matched to a gene: 8. Germline-derived CDR1 and CDR2 are MNHEY and SVGEGT. This CDR3 comprises 16 residues. The CDR3 loop is CASSAWGTGFNSPLHF. DNA of the CDR3: TGTGCCAGCAGTGCCTGGGGGACAGGGTTTAATTCACCCCTCCACTTT.

In its sample, this clonotype was seen a few times. CDR3 coding DNA: TGCAGAGGACAGGGGGCTAGTACAGATACGCAGTATTTT. Its protein product is CRGQGASTDTQYF. The chain couples TRBV29-1 to TRBJ2-3, with TRBD1 matching over 11 bases. Germline values: CDR1 SQVTM, CDR2 ANQGSEA. This CDR3 spans 13 amino acids.

The chain couples TRBV12-3 or TRBV12-4 to TRBJ2-1, with TRBD2 matching over 9 bases. Trimming cost V 7 bases and J 8 bases; bases outside gene matches: 15. The CDR3 totals 16 residues. In DNA, the CDR3 is TGTGCCAGCATTTCGGCCTCTAGCGGGGATCTATATGAGCAGTTCTTC. It yields the protein CASISASSGDLYEQFF.

There are a few counts of this clonotype. The chain recombines TRBV7-2 with TRBJ1-1; tentatively, D is TRBD1 (5 bases). Germline V lookup: CDR1 SGHTA, CDR2 FQGNSA. This CDR3 is 16 amino acids long. V lost 5 bases to trimming and J lost 0 bases, with 16 bases between them. The CDR3 region is CASSLRGGAMNTEAFF. CDR3 sequence (DNA): TGTGCCAGCAGCCTCCGTGGCGGGGCTATGAACACTGAAGCTTTCTTT.

This clonotype occurred many times. CDR3 region: CASSQTAYNEQFF. As DNA, the CDR3 is TGTGCCAGCAGTCAGACAGCCTACAATGAGCAGTTCTTC. This chain joins TRBV2 and TRBJ2-1; tentatively, D is TRBD1 (5 bases). V was pared by 5 bases and J by 2 bases, with 7 bases between. Germline assignment: CDR1 SNHLY and CDR2 FYNNEI. The CDR3 has 13 amino acids.

This clonotype was detected only a few times. This chain joins TRBV10-3 and TRBJ1-1; D is undetermined. The V end was cut by 4 bases, the J end by 4 bases, with 7 bases between. The CDR3 has 12 residues. Germline V CDR1 and CDR2: ENHRY, SYGVKD. This chain's CDR3 is CAISVGGTEAFF. The CDR3 DNA is TGTGCCATCAGTGTTGGTGGCACTGAAGCTTTCTTT.

As to this clonotype: A much larger clonotype is one base distant, so this may be a read error. CDR3 nucleotide sequence: TGTGCCAGCAGCCGGCTATGGGGCAATTCACCCCTCCACTTT. Amino acids: CASSRLWGNSPLHF. V gene TRBV11-1 combines with J gene TRBJ1-6; tentatively, D is TRBD1 (5 bases). The CDR3 is 14 residues long. The germline V gene has CDR1 SGHAT and CDR2 FQDESV (reference sequence). The V end lost 5 bases, the J end lost 7 bases, and 12 bases lay between the germline ends.

This clonotype was counted many times. The chain combines TRBV20-1 with TRBJ2-5; 14 bases line up with TRBD2. Germline V gene lookup returns CDR1 DFQATT and CDR2 SNEGSKA (reference sequence). J lost 5 bases, V lost 6 bases, and 11 bases had no gene match. CDR3 length equals 16 residues. CDR3 coding DNA: TGCAGTGCGCGCCGACTAGCGGGGGGGTTAGATGAGACCCAGTACTTC. The encoded protein is CSARRLAGGLDETQYF.

The chain has TRBV5-6 and TRBJ2-1; D not resolved. From germline, CDR1 is SGHDT and CDR2 YYEEEE. V was shortened by 4 bases and J by 4 bases, with 12 bases between the two germline ends. This CDR3 is built from 14 residues. CDR3 sequence (DNA): TGTGCCAGCAGCCACAGCCTGTCGTACAATGAGCAGTTCTTC. Translating it yields CASSHSLSYNEQFF.

In this sample, this clonotype turned up many times. The chain links TRBV5-1 to TRBJ1-1; D ambiguous. This CDR3 contains 15 residues. Between the trimmed V and J ends, which lost 0 bases and 6 bases, there was a span of 15 bases. Looked up from germline, CDR1 is SGHRS and CDR2 is YFSETQ. CDR3 sequence reads: CASSLVLTRPAEAFF. The CDR3 DNA reads as TGCGCCAGCAGCTTGGTACTAACACGCCCGGCTGAAGCTTTCTTT. The complete variable domain, with remaining parts taken from reference TRBV5-1 and TRBJ1-1, reads KAGVTQTPRYLIKTRGQQVTLSCSPISGHRSVSWYQQTPGQGLQFLFEYFSETQRNKGNFPGRFSGRQFSNSRSEMNVSTLELGDSALYLCASSLVLTRPAEAFFGQGTRLTVV.

This clonotype came up many times. V is TRBV30 and J is TRBJ2-7, with 9 bases lining up with TRBD1. V shed 8 bases and J 4 bases; nucleotides not matched to a gene: 15. The CDR3 has 15 amino acids. CDR1 and CDR2 from the germline V gene are GTSNPN and SVGIG (reference sequence). CDR3 sequence: CAGTGRGQGLYEQYF. The CDR3 bases are TGTGCCGGTACGGGGAGGGGACAGGGCCTTTACGAGCAGTACTTC.

V usage is TRBV12-3 or TRBV12-4 and J usage is TRBJ2-1; 13 nucleotides agree with TRBD2. Trimming at V came to 5 bases and at J to 9 bases, leaving 7 bases not matched to a gene. The CDR3 sequence is 15 residues long. The CDR3 sequence is CASSILAGGPGEQFF. The CDR3 DNA sequence: TGTGCCAGCAGTATACTAGCGGGAGGGCCTGGTGAGCAGTTCTTC.

The sample holds many counts of this clonotype. V usage is TRBV5-1 and J usage is TRBJ2-3; D possibly corresponds to TRBD2 (5 bases). Germline V gives CDR1 SGHRS, CDR2 YFSETQ. The length of the CDR3 is 17 residues. V gave up 4 bases and J gave up 4 bases, with 22 bases separating them. CDR3 amino acids: CASSTALGLALSDTQYF. CDR3 nucleotides: TGCGCCAGCAGCACGGCCCTCGGGCTAGCCCTGTCAGATACGCAGTATTTT.

The chain carries TRBV13 and TRBJ1-2; D is possibly TRBD1 (6 bases). Trimming took off 0 bases at V and 5 bases at J, with 13 bases between the two ends. Per germline, CDR1 PRHDT and CDR2 FYEKMQ (reference sequence). CDR3 size: 15 residues. CDR3 bases: TGTGCCAGCAGCTTAGGCCCGGGACAAGCTTATGGCTACACCTTC. Amino acid sequence: CASSLGPGQAYGYTF.

The chain combines TRBV25-1 with TRBJ1-3; D remains unclear. The CDR3 has 15 amino acids. Germline assignment: CDR1 MGHDK and CDR2 SYGVNS. V lost 8 bases and J 0 bases, leaving 14 bases between the germline ends. The CDR3 reads CASSPDVNSGNTIYF. CDR3 DNA: TGTGCCAGCTCCCCCGATGTCAACTCTGGAAACACCATATATTTT.